This T cell receptor (beta chain) was captured in a study of type 1 and type 2 diabetes patients. Study overall: Magnetic bead positive selection isolated CD4+ or CD8+ T cells from PBMCs.

Trimming cost V 7 bases and J 1 base; bases outside gene matches: 3. The CDR3 runs to 13 residues. Germline CDR1 reads MGHDK; CDR2 reads SYGVNS. Study results and limitations: With limited T2D and control samples, some T1D-only expanded clones may not be T1D-specific.

Of note for this clonotype: Its antigen is as yet unknown.

All diabetic donors were classified as either type 1 or type 2 diabetes. Each participant gave 8.5 to 10 milliliters of peripheral blood. Genomic DNA was the PCR template. Multiplex PCR with 30 forward and 13 reverse primers amplified the TCR beta CDR3. TCRdb fed the multiplex PCR reads into MiXCR, producing one record per CDR3 protein. The sample contains 250,000 to 300,000 distinct CDR3 sequences, more than 40% of which appear only once. Sequenced sample: peripheral blood mononuclear cells (PBMCs). The chain uses TRBV25-1 and TRBJ1-1; TRBD1 agrees at 7 bases. The TCR originated in a man between 18 and 35 years old with type 2 diabetes. The CDR3: CASTAGGNTEAFF. CDR3 nucleotides: TGTGCCAGCACCGCAGGGGGGAACACTGAAGCTTTCTTT.